This TCR beta chain appears in the sequencing data of a study of OX40 agonist ivuxolimab in advanced cancers. Looking at the study overall: Ivuxolimab was an agonistic, fully human IgG2 monoclonal antibody directed against OX40 (CD134), a costimulatory receptor. Three dose-escalation patients achieved partial responses, one with hepatocellular carcinoma and two with cutaneous melanoma. Patients were allowed to have had prior anti-PD-1, anti-PD-L1 or anti-CTLA-4 therapy, and approximately 39% of the dose-escalation patients had been treated with checkpoint inhibitors. The monotherapy dose-escalation portion (N = 52 patients) of the phase I ivuxolimab trial is reported in the paper. The dose-escalation cohort was around 83% male with a mean age of approximately 59 years, ranging from 23 to 79. The point of sequencing TCRbeta in the periphery was to test whether ivuxolimab changed TCR sequence diversity and drove clonal T-cell expansion. Intravenous ivuxolimab was administered to patients every 2 weeks at six dose levels: 0.01, 0.1, 0.3, 1.5, 3 and 10 mg/kg. Among the approximately 50 dose-escalation patients, 19 had hepatocellular carcinoma, roughly 15 melanoma, 9 renal cell carcinoma and 9 head and neck cancer. Results and caveats for the whole study, not just this receptor: In the 0.1-3.0 mg/kg groups, partial responders had among the lowest normalized peripheral clonal expansion, particularly in CD8+ T cells. At doses of 0.1 to 3.0 mg/kg, clonal expansion of both CD4+ and CD8+ blood T cells was observed from baseline to week 6. After ivuxolimab, CD8+ T cells had more expanded clones than CD4+ T cells on average. The antigen specificity of the peripheral T cells that underwent clonal expansion was not determined. Low levels of normalized T-cell clonal expansion were also seen in some patients who did not respond.

For sequencing of the TCRbeta CDR3 region, genomic DNA was extracted from the sorted cells. The immunoSEQ Assay was used to sequence the TCRbeta CDR3 regions. What TCRdb holds here is the immuneACCESS table cut down to in-frame rearrangements. Part of the clones is not present; checked against another copy, under half of the missing clones reflect an unresolved V gene, and the others are unexplained. Counted in this sample were approximately 32,000 clones; approximately 89% of them appeared once. 9.1% of the sample is in the top ten clones. With respect to this clone: Its antigen is currently not known. No clone much larger than this one lies a single base away; base qualities are absent. Other DNA variants within this sample encode the same CDR3.

The CDR3 goes from the cysteine to the phenylalanine over 14 residues. The DNA shown is the 42-base CDR3, in frame from base 1. The germline V gene provides CDR1 MGHDK and CDR2 SYGVNS. Germline trimming: 3 bases from V, 7 bases from J; junction bases outside gene matches: 5. The trial excluded patients who had a history of autoimmune disease or were on systemic immunosuppression. Peripheral blood for TCR sequencing was collected from all dose cohorts at baseline, on cycle 4 day 1, and on cycle 7 day 1. The samples were drawn from a first-in-human, open-label, multicenter phase I dose-escalation trial of ivuxolimab. Adults with locally advanced or metastatic melanoma, renal cell, hepatocellular, or head and neck squamous cell carcinoma were enrolled in the trial. Before TCR sequencing, CD4+ and CD8+ T cells were separately sorted from peripheral blood.

This sample comprised CD4+ or CD8+ T cells sorted from blood, obtained in a trial of the OX40 agonist ivuxolimab. The chain uses TRBV25-1 and TRBJ2-1, and TRBD2 matches 8 of the central bases. This TCR was recovered from an adult with an advanced solid tumor such as melanoma, head and neck, liver or kidney cancer. The CDR3 region has the sequence CASSDRTSRNEQFF. The DNA sequence is given as TGTGCCAGCAGTGACCGGACTAGCCGTAATGAGCAGTTCTTC.